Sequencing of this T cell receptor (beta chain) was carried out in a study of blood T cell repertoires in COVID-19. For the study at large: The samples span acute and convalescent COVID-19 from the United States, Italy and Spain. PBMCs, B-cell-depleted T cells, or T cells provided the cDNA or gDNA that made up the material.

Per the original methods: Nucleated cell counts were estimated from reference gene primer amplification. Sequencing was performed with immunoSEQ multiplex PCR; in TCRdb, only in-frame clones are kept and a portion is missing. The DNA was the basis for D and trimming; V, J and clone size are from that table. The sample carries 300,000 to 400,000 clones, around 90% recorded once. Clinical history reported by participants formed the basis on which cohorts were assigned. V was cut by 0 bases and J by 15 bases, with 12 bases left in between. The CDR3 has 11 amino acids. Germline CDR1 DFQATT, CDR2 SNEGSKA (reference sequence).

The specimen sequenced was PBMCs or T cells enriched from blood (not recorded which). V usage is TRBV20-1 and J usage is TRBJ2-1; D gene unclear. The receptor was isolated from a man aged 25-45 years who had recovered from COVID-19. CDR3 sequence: CSARETPSGFF. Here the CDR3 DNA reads TGCAGTGCTAGAGAGACCCCGTCGGGGTTCTTC.